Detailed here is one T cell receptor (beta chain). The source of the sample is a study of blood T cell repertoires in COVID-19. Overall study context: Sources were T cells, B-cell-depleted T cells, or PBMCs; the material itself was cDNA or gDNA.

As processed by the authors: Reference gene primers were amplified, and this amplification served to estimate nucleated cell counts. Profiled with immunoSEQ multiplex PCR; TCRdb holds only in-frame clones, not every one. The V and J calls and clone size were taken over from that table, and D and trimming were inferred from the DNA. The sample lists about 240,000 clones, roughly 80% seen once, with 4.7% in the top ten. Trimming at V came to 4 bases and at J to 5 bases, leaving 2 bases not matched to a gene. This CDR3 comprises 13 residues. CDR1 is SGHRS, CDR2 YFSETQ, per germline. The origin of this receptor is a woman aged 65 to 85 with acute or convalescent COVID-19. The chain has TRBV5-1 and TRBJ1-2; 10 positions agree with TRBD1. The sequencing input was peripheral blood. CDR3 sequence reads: CASSVGQGYGYTF. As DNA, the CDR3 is TGCGCCAGCAGCGTGGGACAGGGGTATGGCTACACCTTC.